This entry concerns a single T cell receptor beta chain. As yet, its antigen is unknown. One base away lies a much larger clone, so this may be a sequencing read error. The sample is drawn from a study of blood T cells in healthy people across ages. At the level of the study: Per two T cells, template switching captured roughly one barcoded beta molecule. Whole-study results and caveats: Estimated diversity across one million T cells was deemed an underestimate. Among T cells, TCR beta diversity per million cells dropped roughly linearly as age rose.

Trimming removed 2 bases from V and 2 bases from J; junction bases left unmatched: 8. The CDR3 contains 16 residues. Germline-derived CDR1 and CDR2 are MGHRA and YSYEKL. A sample-barcoded 5' primer and a J-beta primer mix were used in a second PCR of roughly 6 to 11 cycles. TCRdb called the 5' RACE reads again in MiXCR, with one record for every CDR3 protein. Among around 800,000 distinct CDR3 sequences, around 50% were seen once, and the ten largest hold 15% to 20%. Drawn from each donor were 8.5 to 10 milliliters of peripheral blood. The chain couples TRBV4-1 to TRBJ2-5, with 7 bases lining up with TRBD2. Sequencing was performed on blood. The source of this sequence is an older man in good health. The CDR3 loop is CASSQSVGRLQETQYF. CDR3 DNA: TGCGCCAGCAGCCAATCTGTCGGGAGGTTACAAGAGACCCAGTACTTC.